The clone carrying this T cell receptor (beta chain) was seen more than once but under ten times. Its antigen is undetermined. TCRdb independently ran MiXCR on the reads; one entry per CDR3 protein. Here the sample spans about 770,000 distinct CDR3 sequences, about 28% being singletons. The sample is drawn from a study of T cell repertoires in cytomegalovirus infection. The CDR3 has 13 residues. Germline V gene data show CDR1 as DFQATT and CDR2 as SNEGSKA (reference sequence). V lost 6 bases to trimming and J lost 0 bases; unmatched junction nucleotides: 4. This sequence was found in a human donor in good health (CMV status not recorded). Some clones in this sample may be carry-over from other donors' samples. Here the sequenced sample was cultured CD8+ T cells from PBMCs, taken from culture after CMV antigen stimulation. V usage is TRBV20-1 and J usage is TRBJ1-1; 7 bases align to TRBD1. The CDR3, as DNA: TGCAGTGCCGAGGGGGCCCTGAACACTGAAGCTTTCTTT. This codes for CSAEGALNTEAFF.